This T cell receptor (beta chain) was observed in a study of blood T cell repertoires in COVID-19 (dated by TCRdb to the early 2020s). Turning to the overall study: Collaborator samples came from the United States, Italy and Spain and covered acute and convalescent phases of COVID-19. The repertoires were released in a freely available public database intended as a resource for research on the immune response to SARS-CoV-2. The dataset comprised deeply sampled blood TCRbeta repertoires from subjects exposed to, actively infected with, or recovered from COVID-19. The samples were drawn from two sources: the first 160 participants of the ongoing ImmuneRACE study, and 1,200 or so subjects contributed by 6 global collaborators. The prospective study material was composed of cDNA or gDNA derived from T cells, B-cell-depleted T cells, or PBMCs. Sample metadata almost always included a de-identified subject ID, COVID-19 status, age in years and sex. Where available, HLA class I and class II types were obtained from metadata supplied by the sample provider rather than from assay-based typing. The research as a whole found: How much clinical and demographic metadata was included differed by source and by participant, and the metadata was provided uncurated.

Collaborating institutions collected whole blood in K2EDTA tubes following their own protocols. Collaborator samples were shipped for TCRbeta analysis as frozen whole blood, isolated PBMCs, or DNA extracted from either sample type. The immunoSEQ Assay, a bias-controlled multiplex PCR, was used to amplify TCRbeta CDR3 regions from genomic DNA. The study's own analysis went as follows. Within the assay, amplification of reference gene primers was used to estimate how many nucleated cells each sample contained. Sequence reads were collapsed and filtered to measure the absolute abundance of every unique TCRbeta CDR3 rearrangement. For each sample, productive Simpson clonality was calculated as the square root of Simpson's diversity index across productive rearrangements. Entries here come from immuneACCESS through TCRdb and include only in-frame sequences with V and J called. Some clones fail to appear in such tables; in the studies checked, an unresolved V gene covers under half of the shortfall, and the cause of the remainder is unknown. That table is the source of V, J and clone size, and D and trimming were worked out from the DNA. This sample lists 100,000 or so clones; 80% to 90% were detected once. The ten most abundant clones make up 8% to 9.5% of the sample.

With regard to this clone: This receptor's antigen is unknown. One junction end disagrees with the germline gene, perhaps due to a read error.

Material: peripheral blood. The TCR comes from a woman between 65 and 79 years old with acute or convalescent COVID-19.

The DNA sequence is as follows: TGTGCTAGCAGCTTAGATACGGGAGTAGGCTACAATGAGCAGTTCTTC. It specifies CASSLDTGVGYNEQFF. The rearrangement joined TRBV7-7 to TRBJ2-1; the D gene is perhaps TRBD2, from 6 matching bases. Reading from cysteine to phenylalanine, the CDR3 counts 16 amino acids. The sequence is cut down to CDR3 DNA, 48 bases in frame from base 1. The germline V gene (reference sequence) specifies SSHAT as CDR1 and FNYEAQ as CDR2.